Reported below is one T cell receptor (beta chain). What it binds is unknown. This sample is drawn from a study of cytomegalovirus exposure and HLA in healthy donors. PCR primers comprised 60 Vbeta and 13 Jbeta primers. Some clones are missing from TCRdb's copy, which holds only in-frame ones; the method was immunoSEQ multiplex PCR. The sample totals 75,000 to 95,000 clones. This CDR3 has 16 amino acids. Germline CDR1 is SGHDT and CDR2 is YYEEEE. The V end was cut by 4 bases, the J end by 4 bases, with 17 bases between. General study points: Presence/absence comparisons presumed near-even sequencing depth among donors.

This receptor was obtained from a woman aged 60 to 75 in good health and CMV-seronegative. V gene TRBV5-6 combines with J gene TRBJ2-2; D may be TRBD1 (5 bases). The sequencing input was PBMCs. The CDR3 nucleotides read TGTGCCAGCAGCCCCTCGGCAACAGGCTCCACCGGGGAGCTGTTTTTT. Translated: CASSPSATGSTGELFF.